A selection of T cell receptor beta chains follows, all from one sample in a study of Ad26.COV2.S vaccination and SARS-CoV-2 variants. Sequencing was performed with immunoSEQ multiplex PCR; in TCRdb, only in-frame clones are kept and a portion is missing. Counted here are around 320,000 clones, about nine tenths occurring once; the ten biggest clones make up 3.4%. The sequencing used peripheral blood, collected in a trial of Ad26.COV2.S vaccine versus placebo. These receptors were taken from a person between 18 and 65 years old who received the Ad26.COV2.S COVID-19 vaccine or a placebo. Each CDR3 is given with its conserved first and last residue. The order of the fields is clone size, V gene, D gene, J gene, CDR3 DNA, CDR3 protein. The D gene is left open where the match is weak. Clone sizes are given selectively: once, few, many, or a class where the clone is expanded.

-	TRBV7-3	-	TRBJ2-5	TGTGCCAGCAGCTTAAATGGTCCAGGGACGCAAGAGACCCAGTACTTC	CASSLNGPGTQETQYF
-	TRBV4-1	TRBD1	TRBJ2-5	TGCGCCAGCAGCCAAAGGACAGGGCCAGAGACCCAGTACTTC	CASSQRTGPETQYF
-	TRBV30	-	TRBJ1-5	TGTGCCTGGGGTTCGAGGGATCTTCAGCCCCAGCATTTT	CAWGSRDLQPQHF
-	TRBV2	-	TRBJ1-4	TGTGCCAGCAGTGAAATGGGAGTAGCTAATGAAAAACTGTTTTTT	CASSEMGVANEKLFF
-	TRBV30	-	TRBJ2-1	TGTGCCTGGAGTGGCCCCCCTCTAGCAATCTACAATGAGCAGTTCTTC	CAWSGPPLAIYNEQFF
-	TRBV25-1	-	TRBJ1-4	TGTGCCAGCAGTGAGGGAGTAGCCTTCAATGAAAAACTGTTTTTT	CASSEGVAFNEKLFF
-	TRBV27	-	TRBJ1-1	TGTGCCAGCAGTGGCGGTGGGGCTGGAGCTTTCTTT	CASSGGGAGAFF
-	TRBV4-1	TRBD2	TRBJ2-1	TGCGCCAGCAGCCAAGAGACTAGCGGGGGGTACAATGAGCAGTTCTTC	CASSQETSGGYNEQFF
-	TRBV2	TRBD1	TRBJ1-4	TGTGCCAGCAGAGGACAGGTTCCGGGTGAAAAACTGTTTTTT	CASRGQVPGEKLFF
-	TRBV30	-	TRBJ1-6	TGTGCCTGGAGTGTACGATGGGGGGGCTCGGGTTCACCCCTCCACTTT	CAWSVRWGGSGSPLHF
-	TRBV15	-	TRBJ1-2	TGTGCCACCAGCAGGAAGGGACACTCTGGCTACACCTTC	CATSRKGHSGYTF
few	TRBV7-9	-	TRBJ1-5	TGTGCCAGCAGCTTTGGGGGCAATCAGCCCCAGCATTTT	CASSFGGNQPQHF
once	TRBV19	-	TRBJ2-1	TGTGCCAGTAGTATCGGAGGGACCTTGAACAATGAGCAGTTCTTC	CASSIGGTLNNEQFF
once	TRBV20-1	-	TRBJ2-5	TGCAGTGCTAGTTCGGAGACCCAGTACTTC	CSASSETQYF
few	TRBV4-1	-	TRBJ1-1	TGCGCCAGCAGCCTGTTTCTTGACACTGAAGCTTTCTTT	CASSLFLDTEAFF
-	TRBV7-3	-	TRBJ2-1	TGTGCCAGCAGCTCCACGGGCCAATCATACAATGAGCAGTTCTTC	CASSSTGQSYNEQFF
-	TRBV27	-	TRBJ2-3	TGTGCCAGCAGTTCCGGTCGGGGGATCCTCACAGATACGCAGTATTTT	CASSSGRGILTDTQYF
few	TRBV4-2	-	TRBJ1-5	TGTGCCAGCAGCCAAGATAGCAGTCAGCCCCAGCATTTT	CASSQDSSQPQHF
-	TRBV5-1	-	TRBJ1-4	TGCGCCAGCAGCTTGGGACAGTTAAATGAAAAACTGTTTTTT	CASSLGQLNEKLFF
-	TRBV10-3	-	TRBJ1-2	TGTGCCATCAGTGAGTCGGAAGGGAGGTATGGCTACACCTTC	CAISESEGRYGYTF
-	TRBV7-2	-	TRBJ1-2	TGTGCCAGCAGTGGGGTGGGCGGCTACACCTTC	CASSGVGGYTF
-	TRBV18	TRBD1	TRBJ1-1	TGTGCCAGCTCACCCCAGACAGGGGGTAGGAGTTCTCACGAAGCTTTCTTT	CASSPQTGGRSSHEAFF
-	TRBV27	TRBD1	TRBJ1-2	TGTGCCAGCAGGCAGAGCCGGGACAGGCTTTATGGCTACACCTTC	CASRQSRDRLYGYTF